This TCR beta chain is from a study of blood T cell repertoires in COVID-19. Profiled with immunoSEQ multiplex PCR; TCRdb holds only in-frame clones, not every one. The sample contains fewer than 250,000 clones, over 70% of which appear only once. This TCR was sampled from a woman aged 50 to 65 with acute or convalescent COVID-19. The sample taken for sequencing was peripheral blood.

The CDR3 sequence: CSVVDSQAGELFF. Here the CDR3 DNA reads TGCAGCGTCGTCGACAGCCAGGCCGGGGAGCTGTTTTTT. The V gene is TRBV29-1, the J gene TRBJ2-2, with a weak D call TRBD1 (5 bases). CDR1 is SQVTM, CDR2 ANQGSEA, per germline. The V and J ends lost 6 bases and 6 bases respectively, with 14 bases between them. The CDR3 has 13 residues.